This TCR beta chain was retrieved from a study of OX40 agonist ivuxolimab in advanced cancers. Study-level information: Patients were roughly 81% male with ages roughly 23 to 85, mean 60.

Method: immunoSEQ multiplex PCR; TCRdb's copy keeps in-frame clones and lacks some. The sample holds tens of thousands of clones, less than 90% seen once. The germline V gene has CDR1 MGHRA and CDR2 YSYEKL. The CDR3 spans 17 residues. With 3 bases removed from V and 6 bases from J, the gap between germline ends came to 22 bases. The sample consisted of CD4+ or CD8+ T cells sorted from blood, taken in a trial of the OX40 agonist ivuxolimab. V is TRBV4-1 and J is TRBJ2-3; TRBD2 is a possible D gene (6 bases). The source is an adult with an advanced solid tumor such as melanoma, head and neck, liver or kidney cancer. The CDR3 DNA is TGCGCCAGCAGCCAGCTGCAAGGGCTAGCGAGGACGGATACGCAGTATTTT. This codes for CASSQLQGLARTDTQYF.